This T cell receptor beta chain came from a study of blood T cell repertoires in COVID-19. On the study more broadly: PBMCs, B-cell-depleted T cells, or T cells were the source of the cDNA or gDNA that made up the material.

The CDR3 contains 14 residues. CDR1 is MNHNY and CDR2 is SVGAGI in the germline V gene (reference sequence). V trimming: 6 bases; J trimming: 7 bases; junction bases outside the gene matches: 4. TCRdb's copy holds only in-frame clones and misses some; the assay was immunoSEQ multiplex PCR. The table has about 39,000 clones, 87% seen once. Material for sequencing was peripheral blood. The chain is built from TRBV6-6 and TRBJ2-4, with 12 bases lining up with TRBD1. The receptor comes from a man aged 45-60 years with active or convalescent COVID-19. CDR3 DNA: TGTGCCAGCAGAGCTGGGACAGGGGGCAACATTCAGTACTTC. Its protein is CASRAGTGGNIQYF.